The rows below give T cell receptor beta chains drawn from one sample of a study of OX40 agonist ivuxolimab in advanced cancers. Sequencing used immunoSEQ multiplex PCR; TCRdb keeps in-frame clones, though not all of them. Found here are approximately 60,000 clones, 80% to 90% of them singletons; the top ten hold approximately 9.8%. This sample comprised CD4+ or CD8+ T cells sorted from blood, obtained in a trial of the OX40 agonist ivuxolimab. The origin of the receptors is an adult with an advanced solid tumor such as melanoma, head and neck, liver or kidney cancer. Both conserved end residues are trimmed from each CDR3. Fields, in order: V gene, J gene, CDR3 protein.

TRBV7-9,TRBJ2-1,ASSPTFGNEQF
TRBV11-2,TRBJ1-1,ASRAGTGNTEAF
TRBV11-2,TRBJ1-2,ASSFGTTESYGYT
TRBV4-3,TRBJ1-1,ASSAQGARGTEAF
TRBV9,TRBJ2-3,ASSGRGGYTDTQY
TRBV29-1,TRBJ1-1,SVYNSMNTEAF
TRBV28,TRBJ1-5,ASRRPGPNQPQH
TRBV18,TRBJ2-7,ASSPPSSYEQY
TRBV7-8,TRBJ2-5,ASSFGTTQETQY
TRBV29-1,TRBJ2-3,SSPGGGTDTQY
TRBV21-1,TRBJ2-5,ASSTDREETQY
TRBV18,TRBJ2-5,ASSPTQQETQY
TRBV5-6,TRBJ1-1,ASSPSDWRRNTEAF
TRBV27,TRBJ2-5,ASRGLAGTQETQY
TRBV10-3,TRBJ1-2,AISEGTVTNYGYT
TRBV4-2,TRBJ2-7,ASSQGPHRGLSYEQY
TRBV27,.,ASSLLRGQGATYEQY
TRBV28,TRBJ2-1,ASSLSQTHEQF
TRBV27,TRBJ2-7,ASGFLGTEQY
TRBV27,TRBJ1-2,ASSLEGQGVYGYT
TRBV27,TRBJ1-2,ASSSLGTGTYGYT
TRBV18,TRBJ1-1,ASSPMETGTTAF
TRBV7-2,TRBJ1-4,ASSFNEKLF
TRBV11-2,TRBJ2-5,ASSFIRPTTQETQY
TRBV29-1,TRBJ2-5,SATGQGEQPQY
TRBV13,TRBJ2-1,ASSLGQGRDEQF
TRBV2,TRBJ1-1,ASSVAGPMNTEAF
TRBV25-1,TRBJ1-2,ASSTDVGRGYT
TRBV27,TRBJ2-1,ASSFTAVAEQF
TRBV5-6,TRBJ2-1,ASSFLSGIEQF
TRBV19,TRBJ1-4,ASSPPGQYNEKLF
TRBV11-3,TRBJ2-7,ASSLEGYEQY
TRBV7-9,TRBJ2-7,ASSTAGTGVYEQY
TRBV29-1,TRBJ2-3,SVYPRDRARSDTQY
TRBV11-3,TRBJ2-6,ASSGRTGSGANVLT
TRBV6-5,TRBJ1-2,ASSYRGQYSYGYT